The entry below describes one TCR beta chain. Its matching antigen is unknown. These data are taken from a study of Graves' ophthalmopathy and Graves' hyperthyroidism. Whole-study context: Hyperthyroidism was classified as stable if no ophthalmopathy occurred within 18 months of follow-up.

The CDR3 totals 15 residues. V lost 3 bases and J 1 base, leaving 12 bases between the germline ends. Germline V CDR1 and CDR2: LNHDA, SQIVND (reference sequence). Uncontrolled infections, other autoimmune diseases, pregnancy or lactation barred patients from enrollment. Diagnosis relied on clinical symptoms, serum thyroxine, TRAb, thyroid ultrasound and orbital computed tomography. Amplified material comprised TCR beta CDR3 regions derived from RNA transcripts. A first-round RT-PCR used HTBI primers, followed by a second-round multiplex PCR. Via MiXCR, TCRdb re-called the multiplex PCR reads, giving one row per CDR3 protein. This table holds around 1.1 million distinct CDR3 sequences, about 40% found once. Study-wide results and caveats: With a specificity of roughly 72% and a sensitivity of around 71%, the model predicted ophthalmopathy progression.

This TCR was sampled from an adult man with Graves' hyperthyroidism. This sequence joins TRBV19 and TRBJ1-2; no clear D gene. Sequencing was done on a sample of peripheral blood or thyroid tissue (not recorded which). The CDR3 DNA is TGTGCCAGTAGTATGTACAGCTGGGGTAACTATGGCTACACCTTC. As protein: CASSMYSWGNYGYTF.